These 14 T cell receptor beta chains were all obtained from the same sample, sequenced in a study of cytomegalovirus exposure and HLA in healthy donors. Sequenced by immunoSEQ multiplex PCR; TCRdb stores in-frame clones only, minus some. The profile shows roughly 260,000 clones, roughly 89% of them singletons. Sequenced material: PBMCs. These receptors were obtained from a man younger than 30 in good health and CMV-seronegative.

The rearrangement uses TRBV5-1 and TRBJ2-7; D might be TRBD2 (6 bases). This CDR3 has 14 amino acids. V lost 3 bases to trimming and J lost 7 bases, with 17 bases between them. From germline, CDR1 is SGHRS and CDR2 YFSETQ. The CDR3 DNA reads TGCGCCAGCAGCTCGATGGAGGGTTCGAGGGAGCAGTACTTC. It specifies CASSSMEGSREQYF.

The chain recombines TRBV5-1 with TRBJ1-1, with a weak D call TRBD1 (5 bases). The CDR3 consists of 14 residues. Germline loops: CDR1 SGHRS, CDR2 YFSETQ. Trimming cost V 0 bases and J 4 bases, with 10 bases left between them. The CDR3 region is CASSLDPGGTEAFF. The CDR3 DNA is TGCGCCAGCAGCTTGGATCCCGGGGGCACTGAAGCTTTCTTT.

The rearrangement links TRBV28 to TRBJ2-7, with 9 bases lining up with TRBD1. Germline V gene lookup returns CDR1 MDHEN and CDR2 SYDVKM. The length of the CDR3 is 15 residues. Losses at the gene ends were 7 bases for V and 2 bases for J; bases not matched to a gene: 9. This CDR3 is CASTSWGQGAYEQYF. The CDR3 coding sequence is TGTGCCAGCACCTCCTGGGGACAGGGTGCCTACGAGCAGTACTTC.

Regarding this clone: Other DNA sequences within the sample encode an identical CDR3. The DNA for the CDR3 is TGTGCCAGCAGCCCGGGGACAGGGGTAAATCAGCCCCAGCATTTT. It codes for CASSPGTGVNQPQHF. This rearrangement joins TRBV5-4 to TRBJ1-5; TRBD1 matches 10 bases. V trimming: 4 bases; J trimming: 4 bases; junction bases outside the gene matches: 5. From germline, CDR1 is SGHNT and CDR2 YYREEE (reference sequence). CDR3 length equals 15 residues.

The chain combines TRBV2 with TRBJ1-2; D is unclear. Germline V gene lookup returns CDR1 SNHLY and CDR2 FYNNEI. Trimming took off 6 bases at V and 6 bases at J, with 14 bases between the two ends. The CDR3 runs to 13 residues. The CDR3 loop is CASRVSGTDGYTF. The CDR3, as DNA: TGTGCCAGCAGGGTATCGGGTACGGATGGCTACACCTTC.

The CDR3 protein is CASGLAGTGVKPQHF. For the CDR3, the DNA is TGTGCTAGTGGCTTAGCCGGGACAGGGGTCAAGCCCCAGCATTTT. J is TRBJ1-5 and V is TRBV12-5; 10 bases are shared with TRBD1. V lost 6 bases, J lost 8 bases, and 10 bases stayed unmatched. This CDR3 comprises 15 residues. Germline-derived CDR1 and CDR2 are LGHNT and FRNRAP.

The genes are TRBV5-8 and TRBJ1-5, with 8 bases aligning to TRBD1. Looked up from germline, CDR1 is SGHTS and CDR2 is YDEGEE. V trimming: 0 bases; J trimming: 1 base; junction bases outside the gene matches: 6. The length of the CDR3 is 17 residues. This chain's CDR3 is CASSLVQGARSNQPQHF. The CDR3 nucleotides are TGTGCCAGCAGCTTGGTCCAGGGGGCGAGGAGCAATCAGCCCCAGCATTTT.

In DNA form, the CDR3 reads TGTGCCAGCAGCTTAGAGGGACAGTACAATGAGCAGTTCTTC. Translation gives CASSLEGQYNEQFF. The chain uses TRBV7-3 and TRBJ2-1; 7 bases map to TRBD1. The length of the CDR3 is 14 residues. From germline, CDR1 is SGHTA and CDR2 FQGTGA. The ends lost 2 bases at V and 4 bases at J; junction bases unmatched: 2.

The chain carries TRBV28 and TRBJ1-1; tentative D call: TRBD1 (6 bases). CDR1 MDHEN and CDR2 SYDVKM come from the germline V gene. The CDR3 runs to 14 residues. Trimming removed 8 bases at V and 3 bases at J, with 16 bases between. Written as DNA, the CDR3 is TGTGCCAGCTGGCTCAGGGGTCGGGACACTGAAGCTTTCTTT. Protein product: CASWLRGRDTEAFF.

The J gene is TRBJ2-7, the V gene TRBV4-1, with 7 positions matching TRBD1. The CDR3 totals 14 residues. Germline V lookup: CDR1 MGHRA, CDR2 YSYEKL. Trimming removed 2 bases from V and 2 bases from J; junction bases left unmatched: 3. The CDR3: CASSQRQGPYEQYF. CDR3 bases: TGCGCCAGCAGCCAACGACAGGGACCCTACGAGCAGTACTTC.

The rearrangement joins TRBV9 to TRBJ2-2, with 7 bases matching TRBD1. The CDR3 totals 16 residues. Germline CDR1 is SGDLS and CDR2 is YYNGEE. Trimming removed 2 bases from V and 6 bases from J; junction bases left unmatched: 10. CDR3 sequence (DNA): TGTGCCAGCAGCGTCCAGCAGGGGGTCTTGGCCGGGGAGCTGTTTTTT. Amino acids: CASSVQQGVLAGELFF.

The chain combines TRBV7-2 with TRBJ2-4, with D perhaps TRBD2 (6 bases). This CDR3 spans 16 amino acids. V was pared by 1 base and J by 2 bases, with 12 bases between. Germline loops: CDR1 SGHTA, CDR2 FQGNSA. The CDR3 loop reads CASSLGGVRPKNIQYF. DNA for the CDR3: TGTGCCAGCAGCTTAGGGGGGGTTCGGCCCAAAAACATTCAGTACTTC.

The V gene is TRBV2, the J gene TRBJ2-5; possible D gene TRBD1, 5 bases. This CDR3 has 13 residues. The V end was cut by 4 bases, the J end by 5 bases, with 11 bases between. Germline-derived CDR1 and CDR2 are SNHLY and FYNNEI. CDR3 sequence reads: CASSVIGVETQYF. In DNA, the CDR3 is TGTGCCAGCAGTGTTATAGGGGTCGAGACCCAGTACTTC.

This clone was detected once. The chain links TRBV11-3 to TRBJ2-5; TRBD2 matches 9 bases. V gave up 1 base and J gave up 5 bases; unmatched junction bases: 5. The germline V gene encodes CDR1 SGHNT and CDR2 YENEEA. The CDR3 consists of 15 residues. CDR3 residues: CASSLAAGGPETQYF. The CDR3 DNA is TGTGCCAGCAGCTTAGCGGCGGGGGGGCCGGAGACCCAGTACTTC.